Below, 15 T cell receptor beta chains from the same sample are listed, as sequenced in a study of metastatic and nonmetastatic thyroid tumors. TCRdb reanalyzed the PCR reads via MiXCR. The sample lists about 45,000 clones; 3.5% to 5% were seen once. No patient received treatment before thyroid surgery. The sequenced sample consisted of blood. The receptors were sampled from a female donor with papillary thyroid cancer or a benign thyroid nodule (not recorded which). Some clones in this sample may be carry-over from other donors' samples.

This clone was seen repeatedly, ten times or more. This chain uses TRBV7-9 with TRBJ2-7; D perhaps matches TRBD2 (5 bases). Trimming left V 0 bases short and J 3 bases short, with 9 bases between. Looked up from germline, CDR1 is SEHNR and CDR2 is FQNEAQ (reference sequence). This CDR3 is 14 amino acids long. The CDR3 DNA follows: TGTGCCAGCAGCTTAGCGGGAGTAAACTACGAGCAGTACTTC. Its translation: CASSLAGVNYEQYF.

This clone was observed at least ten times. CDR3 in DNA: TGCAGTGCTAGGCCGCGGGACAGGGGCTACGAGCAGTACTTC. It encodes CSARPRDRGYEQYF. The rearrangement joins TRBV20-1 to TRBJ2-7; 10 nucleotides align to TRBD1. The CDR3 runs to 14 residues. V shed 3 bases and J 3 bases; nucleotides not matched to a gene: 5. In germline, CDR1 is DFQATT, CDR2 SNEGSKA (reference sequence).

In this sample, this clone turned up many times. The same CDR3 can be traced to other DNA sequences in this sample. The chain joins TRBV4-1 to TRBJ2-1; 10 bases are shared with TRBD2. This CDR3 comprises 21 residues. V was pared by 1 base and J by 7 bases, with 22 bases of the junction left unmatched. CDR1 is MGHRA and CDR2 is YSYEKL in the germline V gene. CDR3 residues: CASSQGSRLAGGSRAQNEQFF. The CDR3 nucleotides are TGCGCCAGCAGCCAAGGGAGTCGACTAGCGGGTGGATCACGGGCCCAGAATGAGCAGTTCTTC.

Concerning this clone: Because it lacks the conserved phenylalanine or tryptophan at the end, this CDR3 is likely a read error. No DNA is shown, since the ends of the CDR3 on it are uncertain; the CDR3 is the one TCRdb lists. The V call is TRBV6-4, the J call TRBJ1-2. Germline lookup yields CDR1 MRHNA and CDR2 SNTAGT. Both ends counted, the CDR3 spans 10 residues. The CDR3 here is CASSEGGHTL.

CDR3 coding DNA: TGTGCCAGTAGTATCGGCGGGAGGGCTGGGCGCTACGAGCAGTACTTC. It specifies CASSIGGRAGRYEQYF. This chain links TRBV19 with TRBJ2-7; 9 bases match TRBD2. Trimming took 3 bases from V and 3 from J; bases not matched to a gene: 9. The CDR3 covers 16 residues. Germline lookup yields CDR1 LNHDA and CDR2 SQIVND (reference sequence).

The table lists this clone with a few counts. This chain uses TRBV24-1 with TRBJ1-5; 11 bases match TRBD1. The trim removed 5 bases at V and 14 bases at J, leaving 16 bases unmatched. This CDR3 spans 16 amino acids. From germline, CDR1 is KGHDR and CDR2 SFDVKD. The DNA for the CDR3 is TGTGCCACCAGTGGGGACAGGGGGGCGGTCAATCAGCCAAAGCATTTT. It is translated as CATSGDRGAVNQPKHF.

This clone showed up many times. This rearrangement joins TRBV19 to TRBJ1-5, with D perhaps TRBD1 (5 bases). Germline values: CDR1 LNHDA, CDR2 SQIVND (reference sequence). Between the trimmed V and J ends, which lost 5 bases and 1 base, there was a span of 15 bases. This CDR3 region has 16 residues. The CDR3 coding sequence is TGTGCCAGTAGTGCGGGACTCCCAAAGAGCAATCAGCCCCAGCATTTT. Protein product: CASSAGLPKSNQPQHF.

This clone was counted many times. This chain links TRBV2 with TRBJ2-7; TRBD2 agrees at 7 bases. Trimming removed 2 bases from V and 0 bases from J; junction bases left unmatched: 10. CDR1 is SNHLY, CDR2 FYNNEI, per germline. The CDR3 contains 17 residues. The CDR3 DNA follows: TGTGCCAGCAGTGAATTCAGGCTGGCTAGCGGCTCCTACGAGCAGTACTTC. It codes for CASSEFRLASGSYEQYF. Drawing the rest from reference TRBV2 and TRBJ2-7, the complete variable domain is EPEVTQTPSHQVTQMGQEVILRCVPISNHLYFYWYRQILGQKVEFLVSFYNNEISEKSEIFDDQFSVERPDGSNFTLKIRSTKLEDSAMYFCASSEFRLASGSYEQYFGPGTRLTVT.

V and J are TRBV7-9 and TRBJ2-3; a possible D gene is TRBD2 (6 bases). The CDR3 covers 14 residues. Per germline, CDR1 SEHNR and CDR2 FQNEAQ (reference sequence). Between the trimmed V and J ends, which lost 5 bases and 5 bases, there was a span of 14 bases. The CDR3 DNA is TGTGCCAGCAGCCCCATGGGAGGCATAGATACGCAGTATTTT. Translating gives CASSPMGGIDTQYF.

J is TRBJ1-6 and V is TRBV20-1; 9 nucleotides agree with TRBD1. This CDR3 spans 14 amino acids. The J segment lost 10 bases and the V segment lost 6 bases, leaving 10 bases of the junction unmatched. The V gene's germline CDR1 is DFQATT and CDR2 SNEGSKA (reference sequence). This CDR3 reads CSAETGQGWSPLHF. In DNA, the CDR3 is TGCAGTGCGGAGACGGGACAGGGCTGGTCACCCCTCCACTTT.

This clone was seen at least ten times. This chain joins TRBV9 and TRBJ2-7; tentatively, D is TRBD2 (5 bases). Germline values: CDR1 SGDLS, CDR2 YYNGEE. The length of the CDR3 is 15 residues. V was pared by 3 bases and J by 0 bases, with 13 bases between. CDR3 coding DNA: TGTGCCAGCAGCGCCCGGGATAGGAGCTCCTACGAGCAGTACTTC. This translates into CASSARDRSSYEQYF.

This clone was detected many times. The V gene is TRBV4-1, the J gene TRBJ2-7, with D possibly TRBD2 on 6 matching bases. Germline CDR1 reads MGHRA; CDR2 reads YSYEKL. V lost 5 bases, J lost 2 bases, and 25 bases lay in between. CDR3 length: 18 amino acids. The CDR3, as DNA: TGCGCCAGCAGCGCACACCAAAACCGCGGGGTCATAACCTACGAGCAGTACTTC. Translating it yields CASSAHQNRGVITYEQYF.

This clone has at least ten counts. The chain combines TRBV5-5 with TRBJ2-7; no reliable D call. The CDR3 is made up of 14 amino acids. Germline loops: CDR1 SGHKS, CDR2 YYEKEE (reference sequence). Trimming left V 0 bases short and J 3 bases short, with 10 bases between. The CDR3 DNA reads TGTGCCAGCAGCTTGGCCGTATTGGTCTACGAGCAGTACTTC. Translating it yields CASSLAVLVYEQYF.

CDR3 amino acids: CAWRGGFGGTEAFF. The DNA for the CDR3 is TGTGCCTGGAGGGGCGGGTTTGGGGGCACTGAAGCTTTCTTT. The chain links TRBV30 to TRBJ1-1; possible D gene TRBD1, 5 bases. Germline V lookup: CDR1 GTSNPN, CDR2 SVGIG (reference sequence). The CDR3 runs to 14 residues. Trimming shortened V by 3 bases and J by 4 bases, and 15 bases separated the two germline ends.

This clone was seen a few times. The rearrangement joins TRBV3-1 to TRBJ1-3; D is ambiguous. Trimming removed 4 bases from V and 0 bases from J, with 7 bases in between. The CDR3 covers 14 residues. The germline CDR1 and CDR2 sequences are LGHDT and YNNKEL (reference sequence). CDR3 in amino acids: CASSPDASGNTIYF. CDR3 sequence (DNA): TGTGCCAGCAGCCCGGACGCCTCTGGAAACACCATATATTTT.